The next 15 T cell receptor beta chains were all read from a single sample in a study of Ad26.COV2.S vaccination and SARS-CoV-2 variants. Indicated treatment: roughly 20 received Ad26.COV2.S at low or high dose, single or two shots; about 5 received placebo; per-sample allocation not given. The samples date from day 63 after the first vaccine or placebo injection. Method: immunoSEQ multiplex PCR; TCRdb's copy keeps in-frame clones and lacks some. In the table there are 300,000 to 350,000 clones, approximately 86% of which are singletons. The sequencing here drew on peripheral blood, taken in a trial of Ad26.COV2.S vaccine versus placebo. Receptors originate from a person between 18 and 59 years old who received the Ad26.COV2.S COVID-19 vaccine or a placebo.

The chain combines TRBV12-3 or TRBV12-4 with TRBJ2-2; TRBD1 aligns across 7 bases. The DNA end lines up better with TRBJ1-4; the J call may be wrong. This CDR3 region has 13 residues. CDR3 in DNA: TGTGCCAGCAGTTTAACAGGGGTGGGAAAACTGTTTTTT. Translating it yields CASSLTGVGKLFF.

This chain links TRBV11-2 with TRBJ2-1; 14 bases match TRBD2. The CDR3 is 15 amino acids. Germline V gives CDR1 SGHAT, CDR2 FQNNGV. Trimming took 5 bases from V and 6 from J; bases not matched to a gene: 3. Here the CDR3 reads CASSRTSGGSNEQFF. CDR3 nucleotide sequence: TGTGCCAGCAGCCGGACTAGCGGGGGGTCCAATGAGCAGTTCTTC.

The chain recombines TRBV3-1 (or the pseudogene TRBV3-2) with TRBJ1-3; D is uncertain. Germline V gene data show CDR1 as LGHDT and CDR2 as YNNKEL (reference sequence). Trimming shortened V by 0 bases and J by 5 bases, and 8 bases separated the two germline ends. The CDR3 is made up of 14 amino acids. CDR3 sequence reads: CASSQDWNRNTIYF. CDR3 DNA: TGTGCCAGCAGCCAAGATTGGAACCGAAACACCATATATTTT.

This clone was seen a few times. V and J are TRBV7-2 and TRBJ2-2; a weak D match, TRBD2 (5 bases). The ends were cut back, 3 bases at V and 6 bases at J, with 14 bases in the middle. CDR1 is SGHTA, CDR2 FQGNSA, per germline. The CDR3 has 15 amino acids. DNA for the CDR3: TGTGCCAGCAGCTTGTATGAGGGAATGGCCGGGGAGCTGTTTTTT. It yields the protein CASSLYEGMAGELFF.

Written as DNA, the CDR3 is TGTGCCAGTAATCAAGGTATGGGACTAGACTACAATGAGCAGTTCTTC. This codes for CASNQGMGLDYNEQFF. The gene calls are TRBV19 and TRBJ2-1, with 8 nucleotides matching TRBD2. Trimming took 7 bases from V and 3 from J; bases not matched to a gene: 11. The CDR3 sequence is 16 residues long. Germline V gene lookup returns CDR1 LNHDA and CDR2 SQIVND (reference sequence). The complete variable domain, with remaining parts taken from reference TRBV19 and TRBJ2-1, reads DGGITQSPKYLFRKEGQNVTLSCEQNLNHDAMYWYRQDPGQGLRLIYYSQIVNDFQKGDIAEGYSVSREKKESFPLTVTSAQKNPTAFYLCASNQGMGLDYNEQFFGPGTRLTVL.

As DNA, the CDR3 is TGCGCCAGCAGCTTGGCCCTGAGAGACTACGAGCAGTACTTC. Protein: CASSLALRDYEQYF. The chain links TRBV5-1 to TRBJ2-7; no reliable D call. Between the trimmed V and J ends, which lost 0 bases and 3 bases, there was a span of 10 bases. The V gene's germline CDR1 is SGHRS and CDR2 YFSETQ. The CDR3 extends over 14 amino acids.

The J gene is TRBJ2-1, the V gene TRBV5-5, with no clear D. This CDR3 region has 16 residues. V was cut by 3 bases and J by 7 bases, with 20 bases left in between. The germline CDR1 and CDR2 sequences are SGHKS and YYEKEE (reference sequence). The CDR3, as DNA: TGTGCCAGCAGCTGGGGTGGGCAAACCTCAAGGAATGAGCAGTTCTTC. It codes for CASSWGGQTSRNEQFF.

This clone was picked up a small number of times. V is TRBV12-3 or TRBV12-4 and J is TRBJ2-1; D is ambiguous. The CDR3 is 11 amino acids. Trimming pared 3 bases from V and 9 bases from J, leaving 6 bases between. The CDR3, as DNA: TGTGCCAGCAGTTTGCGGTTTGAGCAGTTCTTC. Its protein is CASSLRFEQFF.

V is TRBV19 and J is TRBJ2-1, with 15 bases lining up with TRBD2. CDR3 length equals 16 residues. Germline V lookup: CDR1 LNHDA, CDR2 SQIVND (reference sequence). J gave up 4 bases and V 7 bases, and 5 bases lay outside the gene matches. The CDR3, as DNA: TGTGCCAGTACCTCAGGACTAGCGGGGGGGTACAATGAGCAGTTCTTC. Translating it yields CASTSGLAGGYNEQFF.

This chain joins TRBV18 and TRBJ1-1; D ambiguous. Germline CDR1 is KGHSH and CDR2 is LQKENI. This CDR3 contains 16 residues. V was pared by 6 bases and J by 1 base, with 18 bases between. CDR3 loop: CASSLPIEAANTEAFF. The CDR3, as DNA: TGTGCCAGCTCTCTCCCGATAGAGGCGGCGAACACTGAAGCTTTCTTT.

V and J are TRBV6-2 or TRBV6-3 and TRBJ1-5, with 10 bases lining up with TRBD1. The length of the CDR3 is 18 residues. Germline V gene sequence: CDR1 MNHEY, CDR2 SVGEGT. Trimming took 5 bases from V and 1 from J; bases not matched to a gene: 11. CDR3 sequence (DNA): TGTGCCAGCAGTCTATTGGGACAGGGGTTAGGAAGCAATCAGCCCCAGCATTTT. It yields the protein CASSLLGQGLGSNQPQHF.

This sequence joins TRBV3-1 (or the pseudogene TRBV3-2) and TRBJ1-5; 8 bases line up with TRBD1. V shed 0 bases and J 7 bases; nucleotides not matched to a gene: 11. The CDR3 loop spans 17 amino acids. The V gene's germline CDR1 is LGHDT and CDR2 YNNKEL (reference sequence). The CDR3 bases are TGTGCCAGCAGCCAAGAGTGTACAGGGGGTTGGAACCAGCCCCAGCATTTT. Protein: CASSQECTGGWNQPQHF.

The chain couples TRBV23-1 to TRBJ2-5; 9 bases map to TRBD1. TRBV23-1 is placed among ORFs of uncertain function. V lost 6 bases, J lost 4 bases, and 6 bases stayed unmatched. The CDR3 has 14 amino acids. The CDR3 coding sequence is TGCGCCAGCAGAGGGACAGGGCAGGTAGAGACCCAGTACTTC. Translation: CASRGTGQVETQYF.

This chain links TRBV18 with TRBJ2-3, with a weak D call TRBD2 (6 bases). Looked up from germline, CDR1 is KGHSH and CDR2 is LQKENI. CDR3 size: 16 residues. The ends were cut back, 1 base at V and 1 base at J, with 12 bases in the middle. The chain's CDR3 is CASSPQGASGTDTQYF. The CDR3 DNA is TGTGCCAGCTCACCACAAGGGGCTAGCGGCACAGATACGCAGTATTTT.

The CDR3 nucleotides read TGCAGCGTTGGACTGGACAGGGTGGGCGAGCAGTACTTC. This encodes CSVGLDRVGEQYF. The V gene is TRBV29-1, the J gene TRBJ2-7, with 8 bases matching TRBD1. Germline V lookup: CDR1 SQVTM, CDR2 ANQGSEA. This CDR3 has 13 amino acids. The ends lost 4 bases at V and 6 bases at J; junction bases unmatched: 8.